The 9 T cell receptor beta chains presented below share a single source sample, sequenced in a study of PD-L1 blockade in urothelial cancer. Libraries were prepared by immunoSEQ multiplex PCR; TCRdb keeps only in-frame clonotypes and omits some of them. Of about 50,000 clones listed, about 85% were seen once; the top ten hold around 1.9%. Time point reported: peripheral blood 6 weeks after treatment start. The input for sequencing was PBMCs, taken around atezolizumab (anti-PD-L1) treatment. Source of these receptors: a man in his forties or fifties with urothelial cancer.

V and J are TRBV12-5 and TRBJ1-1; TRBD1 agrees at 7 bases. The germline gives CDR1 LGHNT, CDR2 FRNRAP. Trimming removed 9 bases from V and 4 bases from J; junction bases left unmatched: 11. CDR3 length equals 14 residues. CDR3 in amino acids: CASREGARATEAFF. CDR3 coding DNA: TGTGCTAGCCGCGAGGGGGCGCGGGCCACTGAAGCTTTCTTT.

CDR3 region: CASSLGQILETQYF. In DNA form, the CDR3 reads TGTGCCAGCAGCTTGGGACAGATACTAGAGACCCAGTACTTC. V gene TRBV7-8 combines with J gene TRBJ2-5; TRBD1 aligns across 7 bases. The CDR3 is made up of 14 amino acids. Germline assignment: CDR1 SGHVS and CDR2 FQNEAQ. Trimming took 3 bases from V and 4 from J; bases not matched to a gene: 5. Filled out from reference TRBV7-8 and TRBJ2-5, the complete variable domain reads GAGVSQSPRYKVAKRGQDVALRCDPISGHVSLFWYQQALGQGPEFLTYFQNEAQLDKSGLPSDRFFAERPEGSVSTLKIQRTQQEDSAVYLCASSLGQILETQYFGPGTRLLVL.

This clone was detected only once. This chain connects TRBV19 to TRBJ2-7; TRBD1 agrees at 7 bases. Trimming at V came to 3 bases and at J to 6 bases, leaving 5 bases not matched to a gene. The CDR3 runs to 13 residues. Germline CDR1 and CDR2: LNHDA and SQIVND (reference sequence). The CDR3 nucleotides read TGTGCCAGTAGTATGACGGCAGGGGGCGAGCAGTACTTC. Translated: CASSMTAGGEQYF.

This CDR3 is CASRPSDRDTQPQHF. DNA of the CDR3: TGTGCCAGCAGACCCTCCGACAGGGACACTCAGCCCCAGCATTTT. This chain uses TRBV5-5 with TRBJ1-5; 7 bases fit TRBD1. V was pared by 5 bases and J by 6 bases, with 11 bases of the junction left unmatched. The CDR3 is made up of 15 amino acids. The germline V gene has CDR1 SGHKS and CDR2 YYEKEE (reference sequence).

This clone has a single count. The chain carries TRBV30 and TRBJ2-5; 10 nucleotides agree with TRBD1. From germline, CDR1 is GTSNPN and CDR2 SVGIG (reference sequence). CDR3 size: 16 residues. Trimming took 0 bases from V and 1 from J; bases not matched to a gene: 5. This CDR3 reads CAWSVRTGGTQETQYF. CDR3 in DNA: TGTGCCTGGAGTGTACGGACAGGGGGTACCCAAGAGACCCAGTACTTC.

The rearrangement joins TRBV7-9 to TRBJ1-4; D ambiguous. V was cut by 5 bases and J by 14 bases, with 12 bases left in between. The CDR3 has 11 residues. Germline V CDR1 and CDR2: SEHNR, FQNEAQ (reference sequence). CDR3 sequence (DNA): TGTGCCAGCAGCACCGGCCTAGGTCTGTTTTTT. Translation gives CASSTGLGLFF.

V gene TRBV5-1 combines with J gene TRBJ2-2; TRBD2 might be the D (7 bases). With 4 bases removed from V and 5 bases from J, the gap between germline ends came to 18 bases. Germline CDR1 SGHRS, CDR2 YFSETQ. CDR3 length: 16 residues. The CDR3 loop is CASSGGAHEPTGELFF. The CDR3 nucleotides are TGCGCCAGCAGCGGGGGGGCTCACGAACCTACCGGGGAGCTGTTTTTT. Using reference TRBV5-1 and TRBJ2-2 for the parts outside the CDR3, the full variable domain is KAGVTQTPRYLIKTRGQQVTLSCSPISGHRSVSWYQQTPGQGLQFLFEYFSETQRNKGNFPGRFSGRQFSNSRSEMNVSTLELGDSALYLCASSGGAHEPTGELFFGEGSRLTVL.

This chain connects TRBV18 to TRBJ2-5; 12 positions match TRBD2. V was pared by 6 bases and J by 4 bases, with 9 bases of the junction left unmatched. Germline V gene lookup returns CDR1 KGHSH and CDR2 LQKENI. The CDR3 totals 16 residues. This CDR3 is CASSPLTSGSGETQYF. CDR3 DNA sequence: TGTGCCAGCTCCCCTTTGACTAGCGGGAGTGGAGAGACCCAGTACTTC.

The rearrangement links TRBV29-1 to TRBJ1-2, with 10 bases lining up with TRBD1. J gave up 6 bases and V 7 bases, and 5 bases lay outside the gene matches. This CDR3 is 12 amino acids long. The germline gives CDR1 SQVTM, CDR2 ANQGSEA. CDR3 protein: CSGQGAVDGYTF. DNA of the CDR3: TGCAGCGGACAGGGGGCAGTCGATGGCTACACCTTC.